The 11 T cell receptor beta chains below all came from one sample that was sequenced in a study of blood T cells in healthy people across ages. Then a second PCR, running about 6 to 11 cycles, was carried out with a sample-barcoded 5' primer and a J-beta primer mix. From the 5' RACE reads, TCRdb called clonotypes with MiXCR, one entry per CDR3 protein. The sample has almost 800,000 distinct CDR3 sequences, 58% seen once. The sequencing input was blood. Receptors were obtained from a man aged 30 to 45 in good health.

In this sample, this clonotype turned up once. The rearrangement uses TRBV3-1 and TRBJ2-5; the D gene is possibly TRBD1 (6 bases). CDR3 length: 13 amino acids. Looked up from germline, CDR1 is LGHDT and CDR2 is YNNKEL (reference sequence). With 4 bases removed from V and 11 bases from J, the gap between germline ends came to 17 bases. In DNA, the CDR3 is TGTGCCAGCAGCCGGCTGGACAGTAGAGAGCAGTACTTC. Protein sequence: CASSRLDSREQYF.

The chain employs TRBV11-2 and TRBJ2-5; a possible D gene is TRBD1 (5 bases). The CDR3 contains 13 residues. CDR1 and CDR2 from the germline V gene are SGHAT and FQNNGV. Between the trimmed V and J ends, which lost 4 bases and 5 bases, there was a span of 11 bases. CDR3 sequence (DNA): TGTGCCAGCAGCTGGACACGGCCGGAGACCCAGTACTTC. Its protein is CASSWTRPETQYF.

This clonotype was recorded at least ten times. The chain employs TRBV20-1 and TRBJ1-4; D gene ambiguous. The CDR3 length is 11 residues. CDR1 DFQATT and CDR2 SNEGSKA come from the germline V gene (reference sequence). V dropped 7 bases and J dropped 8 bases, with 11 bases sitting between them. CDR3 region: CSGNFGEKLFF. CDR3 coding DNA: TGCAGTGGAAATTTCGGCGAAAAACTGTTTTTT.

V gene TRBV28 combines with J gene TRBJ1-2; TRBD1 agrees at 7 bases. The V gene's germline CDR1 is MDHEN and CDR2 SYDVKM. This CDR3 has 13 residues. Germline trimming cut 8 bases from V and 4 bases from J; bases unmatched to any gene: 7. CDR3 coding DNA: TGTGCCAGCGAGGGGGCAGGGGCCTATGGCTACACCTTC. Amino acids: CASEGAGAYGYTF.

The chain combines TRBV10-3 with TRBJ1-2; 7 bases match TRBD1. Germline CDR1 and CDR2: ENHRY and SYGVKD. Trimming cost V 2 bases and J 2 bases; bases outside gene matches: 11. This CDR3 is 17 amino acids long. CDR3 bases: TGTGCCATCAGTGAGAGGGGGGCGGGACAGCAGAACTATGGCTACACCTTC. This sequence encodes CAISERGAGQQNYGYTF.

The CDR3 sequence is CSVEDHRRSEQYF. Here the CDR3 DNA reads TGCAGCGTTGAAGATCATCGCCGAAGCGAGCAGTACTTC. The rearrangement uses TRBV29-1 and TRBJ2-7; the D is unclear. Deletions cut 0 bases from V and 6 bases from J, with 12 bases between. The CDR3 is 13 amino acids. Germline loops: CDR1 SQVTM, CDR2 ANQGSEA.

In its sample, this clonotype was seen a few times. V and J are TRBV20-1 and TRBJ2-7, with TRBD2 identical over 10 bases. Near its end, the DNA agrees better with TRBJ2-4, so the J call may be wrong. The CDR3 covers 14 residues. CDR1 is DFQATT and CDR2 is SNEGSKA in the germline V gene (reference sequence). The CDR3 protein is CSASHSGGGNIQYF. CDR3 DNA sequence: TGCAGTGCTAGTCACAGCGGGGGGGGAAACATTCAGTACTTC.

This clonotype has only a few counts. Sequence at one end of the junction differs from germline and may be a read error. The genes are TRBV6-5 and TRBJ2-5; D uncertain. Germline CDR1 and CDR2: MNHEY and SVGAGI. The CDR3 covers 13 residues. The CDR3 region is CASQKNPQQTQYF. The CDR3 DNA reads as TGTGCCAGCCAGAAAAATCCCCAACAGACCCAGTACTTC.

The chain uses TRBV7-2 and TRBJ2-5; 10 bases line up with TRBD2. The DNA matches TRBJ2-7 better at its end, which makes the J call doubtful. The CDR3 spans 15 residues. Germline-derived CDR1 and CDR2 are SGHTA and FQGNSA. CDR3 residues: CASSLVTSGMDEQYF. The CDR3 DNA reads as TGTGCCAGCAGCTTAGTTACTAGCGGGATGGACGAGCAGTACTTC.

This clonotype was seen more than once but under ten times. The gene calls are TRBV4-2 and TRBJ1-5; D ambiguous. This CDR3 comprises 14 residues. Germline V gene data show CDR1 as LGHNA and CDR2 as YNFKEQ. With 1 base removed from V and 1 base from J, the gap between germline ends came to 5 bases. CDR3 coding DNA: TGTGCCAGCAGCCAAGTTGGAAGCAATCAGCCCCAGCATTTT. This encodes CASSQVGSNQPQHF.

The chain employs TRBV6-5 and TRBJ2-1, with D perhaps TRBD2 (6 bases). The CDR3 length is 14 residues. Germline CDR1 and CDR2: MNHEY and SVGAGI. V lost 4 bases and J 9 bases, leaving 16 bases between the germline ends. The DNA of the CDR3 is TGTGCCAGCAGTTCCAGACTAGTTTTGAGTGAGCAGTTCTTC. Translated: CASSSRLVLSEQFF.